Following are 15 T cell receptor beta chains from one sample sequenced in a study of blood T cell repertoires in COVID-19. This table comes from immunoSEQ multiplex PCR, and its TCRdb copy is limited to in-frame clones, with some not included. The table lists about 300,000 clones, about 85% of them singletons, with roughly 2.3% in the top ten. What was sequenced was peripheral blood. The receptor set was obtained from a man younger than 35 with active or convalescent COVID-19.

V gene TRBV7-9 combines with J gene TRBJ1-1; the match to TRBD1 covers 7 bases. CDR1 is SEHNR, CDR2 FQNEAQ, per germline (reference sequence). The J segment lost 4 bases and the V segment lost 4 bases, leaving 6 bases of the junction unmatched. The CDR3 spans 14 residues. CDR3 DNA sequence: TGTGCCAGCAGCTCCGCAGGGGGTCCCACTGAAGCTTTCTTT. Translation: CASSSAGGPTEAFF.

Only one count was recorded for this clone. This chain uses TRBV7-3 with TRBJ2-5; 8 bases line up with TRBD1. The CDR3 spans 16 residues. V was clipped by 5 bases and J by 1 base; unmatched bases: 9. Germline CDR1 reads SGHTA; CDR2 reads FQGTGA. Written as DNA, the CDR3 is TGTGCCAGCAGCCCCGCACTCGACAGGGGCCAAGAGACCCAGTACTTC. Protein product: CASSPALDRGQETQYF.

This chain's CDR3 is CASSRHESGYTF. As DNA, the CDR3 is TGTGCCAGCAGCCGACATGAGAGTGGCTACACCTTC. J is TRBJ1-2 and V is TRBV7-9; no firm D call. CDR3 size: 12 residues. The germline V and J ends were trimmed by 5 bases and 7 bases, with 11 bases remaining between them. Germline CDR1 reads SEHNR; CDR2 reads FQNEAQ (reference sequence).

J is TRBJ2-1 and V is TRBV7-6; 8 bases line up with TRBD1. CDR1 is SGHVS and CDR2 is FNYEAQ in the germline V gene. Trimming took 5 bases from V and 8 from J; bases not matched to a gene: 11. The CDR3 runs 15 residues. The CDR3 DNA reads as TGTGCCAGCAGCCAAAGGGCAGGGGGCATCGATGAGCAGTTCTTC. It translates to CASSQRAGGIDEQFF.

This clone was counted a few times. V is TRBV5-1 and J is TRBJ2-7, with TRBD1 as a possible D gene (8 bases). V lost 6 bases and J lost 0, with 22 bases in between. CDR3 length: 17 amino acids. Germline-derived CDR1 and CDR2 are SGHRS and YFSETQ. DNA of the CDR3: TGCGCCAGCACAGGGGGCGGGAGTCCGAGGAGCTCCTACGAGCAGTACTTC. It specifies CASTGGGSPRSSYEQYF.

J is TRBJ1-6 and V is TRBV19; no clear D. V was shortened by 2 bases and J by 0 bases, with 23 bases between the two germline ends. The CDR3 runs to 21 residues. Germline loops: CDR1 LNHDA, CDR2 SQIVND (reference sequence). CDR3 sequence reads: CASSILSRSVQKSSYNSPLHF. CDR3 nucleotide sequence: TGTGCCAGTAGTATACTTTCCAGGTCAGTACAGAAAAGCTCCTATAATTCACCCCTCCACTTT.

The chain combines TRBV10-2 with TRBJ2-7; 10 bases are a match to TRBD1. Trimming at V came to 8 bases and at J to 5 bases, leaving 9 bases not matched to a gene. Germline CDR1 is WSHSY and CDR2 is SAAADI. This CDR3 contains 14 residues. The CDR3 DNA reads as TGCGCCAGCTATTCCGGGACAGGGGCCGACGAGCAGTACTTC. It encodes CASYSGTGADEQYF.

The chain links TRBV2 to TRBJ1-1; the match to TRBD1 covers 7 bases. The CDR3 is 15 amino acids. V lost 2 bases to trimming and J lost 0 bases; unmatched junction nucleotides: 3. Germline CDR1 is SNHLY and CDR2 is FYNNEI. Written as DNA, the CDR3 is TGTGCCAGCAGTGAACCCCAGGGGGTGAACACTGAAGCTTTCTTT. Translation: CASSEPQGVNTEAFF.

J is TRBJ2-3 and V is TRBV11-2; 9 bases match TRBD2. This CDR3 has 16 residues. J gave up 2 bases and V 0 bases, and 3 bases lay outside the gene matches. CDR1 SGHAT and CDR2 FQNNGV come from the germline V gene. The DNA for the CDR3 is TGTGCCAGCAGCTTAGAAGTAGCGGGAGTCACAGATACGCAGTATTTT. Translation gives CASSLEVAGVTDTQYF.

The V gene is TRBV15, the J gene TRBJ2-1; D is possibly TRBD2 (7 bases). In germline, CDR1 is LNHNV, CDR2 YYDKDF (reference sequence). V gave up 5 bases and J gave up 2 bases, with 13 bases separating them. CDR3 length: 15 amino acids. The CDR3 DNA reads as TGTGCCACCAGCCCGGGGAGGGGGACCTACAATGAGCAGTTCTTC. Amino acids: CATSPGRGTYNEQFF.

As DNA, the CDR3 is TGTGCCAGCAGTACAGGGGACCAGCCTAACAATGAGCAGTTCTTC. Translation: CASSTGDQPNNEQFF. The chain is built from TRBV6-5 and TRBJ2-1, with 7 bases matching TRBD1. This CDR3 contains 15 residues. The germline CDR1 and CDR2 sequences are MNHEY and SVGAGI. V was pared by 5 bases and J by 5 bases, with 9 bases of the junction left unmatched.

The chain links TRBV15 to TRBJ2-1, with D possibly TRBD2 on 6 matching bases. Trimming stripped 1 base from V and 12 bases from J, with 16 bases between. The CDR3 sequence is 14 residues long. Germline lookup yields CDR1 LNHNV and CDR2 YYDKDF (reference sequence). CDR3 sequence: CATSRASDYKRQFF. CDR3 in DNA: TGTGCCACCAGCAGAGCTTCGGACTACAAAAGGCAGTTCTTC.

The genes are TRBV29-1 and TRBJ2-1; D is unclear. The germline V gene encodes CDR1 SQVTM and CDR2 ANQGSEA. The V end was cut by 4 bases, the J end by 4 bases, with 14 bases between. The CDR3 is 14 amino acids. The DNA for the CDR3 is TGCAGCGTTGGGGCCCAGTCCCCTTACAATGAGCAGTTCTTC. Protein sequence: CSVGAQSPYNEQFF.

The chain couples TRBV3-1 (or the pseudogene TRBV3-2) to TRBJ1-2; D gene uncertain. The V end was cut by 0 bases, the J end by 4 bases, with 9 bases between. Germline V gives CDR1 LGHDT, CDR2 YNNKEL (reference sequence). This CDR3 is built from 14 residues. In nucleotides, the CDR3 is TGTGCCAGCAGCCAAGATACTATTTCCTATGGCTACACCTTC. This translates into CASSQDTISYGYTF.

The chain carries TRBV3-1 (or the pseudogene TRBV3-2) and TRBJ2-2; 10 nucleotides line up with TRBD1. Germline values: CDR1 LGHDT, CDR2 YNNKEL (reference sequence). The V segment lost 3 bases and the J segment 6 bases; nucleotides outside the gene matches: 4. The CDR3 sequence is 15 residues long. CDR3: CASSQRTGGSGELFF. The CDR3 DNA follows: TGTGCCAGCAGCCAGAGGACAGGGGGTTCCGGGGAGCTGTTTTTT.